These 9 T cell receptor beta chains came from one sample sequenced in a study of CD8 T cells in ankylosing spondylitis. Using its own MiXCR run on the 5' RACE reads, TCRdb lists one record per CDR3 protein. The repertoire consists of about 190,000 distinct CDR3 sequences, with 13% occurring once and the leading ten covering approximately 9.9%. Material for sequencing was blood, either unsorted or a sorted T cell fraction (not recorded which). Receptors were obtained from a female donor with ankylosing spondylitis or in good health (not recorded which).

This clonotype was detected many times. The V and J genes are TRBV9 and TRBJ2-5, with TRBD2 identical over 9 bases. The V gene's germline CDR1 is SGDLS and CDR2 YYNGEE. Germline trimming cut 3 bases from V and 4 bases from J; bases unmatched to any gene: 10. The CDR3 contains 16 residues. CDR3 sequence reads: CASSDQPSGAGETQYF. The CDR3 bases are TGTGCCAGCAGCGACCAACCTAGCGGGGCAGGAGAGACCCAGTACTTC. The whole variable domain, remainder taken from reference TRBV9 and TRBJ2-5, is DSGVTQTPKHLITATGQRVTLRCSPRSGDLSVYWYQQSLDQGLQFLIQYYNGEERAKGNILERFSAQQFPDLHSELNLSSLELGDSALYFCASSDQPSGAGETQYFGPGTRLLVL.

This clonotype has just a few counts. V is TRBV7-2 and J is TRBJ2-5; D perhaps matches TRBD2 (5 bases). V was shortened by 4 bases and J by 5 bases, with 17 bases between the two germline ends. This CDR3 has 15 amino acids. Germline V lookup: CDR1 SGHTA, CDR2 FQGNSA. The CDR3 sequence is CASSSGVSEFETQYF. In DNA form, the CDR3 reads TGTGCCAGCAGCTCCGGGGTTTCGGAGTTTGAGACCCAGTACTTC.

The chain is built from TRBV20-1 and TRBJ2-1; D ambiguous. Germline V CDR1 and CDR2: DFQATT, SNEGSKA (reference sequence). V was cut by 3 bases and J by 2 bases, with 17 bases left in between. The length of the CDR3 is 16 residues. CDR3 bases: TGCAGTGCTAGGAAATTTGGGCTTTCCGCCTACAATGAGCAGTTCTTC. Amino acids: CSARKFGLSAYNEQFF.

Comment on this clonotype: Just one base apart from a much larger clone, this may be a read error. This chain joins TRBV27 and TRBJ2-3; 9 nucleotides align to TRBD2. The germline V gene encodes CDR1 MNHEY and CDR2 SMNVEV (reference sequence). The V and J ends lost 3 bases and 4 bases, in that order; junction bases with no gene match: 2. CDR3 length equals 14 residues. The CDR3 sequence: CASSLRTSADTQYF. The CDR3 nucleotides are TGTGCCAGCAGTTTGCGGACTAGCGCAGATACGCAGTATTTT.

This clonotype was seen ten or more times. V and J are TRBV27 and TRBJ2-1; D may be TRBD1 or TRBD2 (5 bases each). The CDR3 totals 13 residues. V was trimmed by 6 bases and J by 10 bases, leaving 16 bases between them. CDR1 is MNHEY, CDR2 SMNVEV, per germline (reference sequence). The CDR3 DNA sequence: TGTGCCAGCAGCAACAGGCCCAGGGACGAGCAGTTCTTC. Residues: CASSNRPRDEQFF.

This clonotype was recorded many times. The gene calls are TRBV9 and TRBJ1-5, with 7 bases matching TRBD1. The CDR3 runs 15 residues. Germline CDR1 reads SGDLS; CDR2 reads YYNGEE. V lost 0 bases to trimming and J lost 4 bases; unmatched junction nucleotides: 4. CDR3 nucleotides: TGTGCCAGCAGCGTAGGACAGGGACTGAATCAGCCCCAGCATTTT. As protein: CASSVGQGLNQPQHF.

The gene calls are TRBV18 and TRBJ2-1; D gene unclear. V dropped 0 bases and J dropped 0 bases, with 9 bases sitting between them. Germline V gene lookup returns CDR1 KGHSH and CDR2 LQKENI. This CDR3 region has 16 residues. The CDR3 nucleotides are TGTGCCAGCTCACCACCAGGGTTACTCTCCTACAATGAGCAGTTCTTC. Its translation: CASSPPGLLSYNEQFF.

Ten or more counts support this clonotype. The chain uses TRBV6-1 and TRBJ1-1; TRBD1 is a possible D gene (6 bases). V was shortened by 5 bases and J by 1 base, with 14 bases between the two germline ends. Germline CDR1 MNHNS, CDR2 SASEGT. CDR3 length: 15 amino acids. As DNA, the CDR3 is TGTGCCAGCAGTCCTACTGGACAGCCGAACACTGAAGCTTTCTTT. Protein sequence: CASSPTGQPNTEAFF.

This clonotype was seen many times. The chain has TRBV7-2 and TRBJ2-1; no clear D gene. The CDR3 has 14 residues. V was clipped by 1 base and J by 10 bases, with 14 bases between them. Germline values: CDR1 SGHTA, CDR2 FQGNSA. The CDR3 nucleotides are TGTGCCAGCAGCTTAGGGAGCGCTGATAAAGAGCAGTTCTTC. It yields the protein CASSLGSADKEQFF.